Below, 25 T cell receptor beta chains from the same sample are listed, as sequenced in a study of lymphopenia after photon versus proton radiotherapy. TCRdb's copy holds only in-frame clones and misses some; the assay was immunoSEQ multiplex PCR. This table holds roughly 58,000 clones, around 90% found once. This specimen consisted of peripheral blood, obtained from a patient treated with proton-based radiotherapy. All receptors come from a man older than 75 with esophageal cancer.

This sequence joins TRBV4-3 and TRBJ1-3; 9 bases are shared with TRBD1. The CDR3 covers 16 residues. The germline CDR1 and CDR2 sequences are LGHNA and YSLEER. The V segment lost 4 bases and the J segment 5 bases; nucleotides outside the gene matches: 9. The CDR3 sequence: CASSPDRGQGRNTIYF. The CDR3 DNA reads TGCGCCAGCAGCCCCGACCGAGGACAGGGGAGAAACACCATATATTTT.

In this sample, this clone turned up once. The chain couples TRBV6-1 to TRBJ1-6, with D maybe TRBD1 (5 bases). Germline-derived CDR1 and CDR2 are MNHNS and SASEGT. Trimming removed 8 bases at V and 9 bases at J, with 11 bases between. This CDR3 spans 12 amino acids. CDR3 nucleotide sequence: TGTGCCAGCGGCAGGGTAGTTTCACCCCTCCACTTT. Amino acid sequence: CASGRVVSPLHF.

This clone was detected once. CDR3 region: CASSYQDQPQHF. The CDR3 DNA reads as TGTGCCAGCAGTTACCAGGATCAGCCCCAGCATTTT. The rearrangement links TRBV6-6 to TRBJ1-5; unclear D gene. The germline CDR1 and CDR2 sequences are MNHNY and SVGAGI (reference sequence). The CDR3 contains 12 residues. V lost 2 bases and J 5 bases, leaving 4 bases between the germline ends.

The CDR3 DNA is TGTGCCAGCAGCTCATCACGCGGGTCCTACAATGAGCAGTTCTTC. Translated, it gives CASSSSRGSYNEQFF. The gene calls are TRBV11-3 and TRBJ2-1; TRBD2 is a possible D gene (5 bases). The CDR3 is made up of 15 amino acids. Germline V gene lookup returns CDR1 SGHNT and CDR2 YENEEA. Between the trimmed V and J ends, which lost 4 bases and 1 base, there was a span of 11 bases.

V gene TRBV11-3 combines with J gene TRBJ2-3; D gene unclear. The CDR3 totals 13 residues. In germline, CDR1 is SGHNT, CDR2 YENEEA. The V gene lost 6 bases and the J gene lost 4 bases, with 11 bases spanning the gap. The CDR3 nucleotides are TGTGCCAGCAGTGACGGCGACGCAGATACGCAGTATTTT. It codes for CASSDGDADTQYF.

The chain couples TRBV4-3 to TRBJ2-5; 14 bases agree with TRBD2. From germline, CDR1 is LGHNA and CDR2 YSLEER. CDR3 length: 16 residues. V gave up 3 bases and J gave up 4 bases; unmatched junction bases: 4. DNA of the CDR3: TGCGCCAGCAGCCAGACTAGCGGGGGGGCCGTAGAGACCCAGTACTTC. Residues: CASSQTSGGAVETQYF.

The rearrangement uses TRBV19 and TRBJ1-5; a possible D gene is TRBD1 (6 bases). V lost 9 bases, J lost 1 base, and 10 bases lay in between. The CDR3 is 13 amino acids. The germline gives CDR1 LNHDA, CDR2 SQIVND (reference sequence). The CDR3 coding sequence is TGTGCCAGCGGACAGACAAGCAATCAGCCCCAGCATTTT. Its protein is CASGQTSNQPQHF.

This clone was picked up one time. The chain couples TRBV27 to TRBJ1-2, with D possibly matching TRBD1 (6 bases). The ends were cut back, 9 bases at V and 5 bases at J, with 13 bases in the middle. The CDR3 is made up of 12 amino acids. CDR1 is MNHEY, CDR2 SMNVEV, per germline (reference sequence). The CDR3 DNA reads TGTGCCAGTAAAGGACAGCCTTATGGCTACACCTTC. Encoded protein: CASKGQPYGYTF.

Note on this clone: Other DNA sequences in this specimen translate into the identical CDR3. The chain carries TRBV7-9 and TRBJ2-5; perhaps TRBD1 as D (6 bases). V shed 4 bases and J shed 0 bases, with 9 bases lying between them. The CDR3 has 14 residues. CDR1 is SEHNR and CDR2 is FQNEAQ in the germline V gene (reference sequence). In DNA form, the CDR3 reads TGTGCCAGCAGCTCTTACAGGGACCAAGAGACCCAGTACTTC. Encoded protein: CASSSYRDQETQYF.

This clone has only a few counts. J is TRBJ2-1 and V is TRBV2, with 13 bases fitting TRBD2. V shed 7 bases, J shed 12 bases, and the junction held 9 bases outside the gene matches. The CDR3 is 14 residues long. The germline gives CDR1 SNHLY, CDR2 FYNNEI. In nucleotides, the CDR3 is TGTGCCAGCAAACCGGGACTAGCGGGAACAGTGCAGTTCTTC. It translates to CASKPGLAGTVQFF.

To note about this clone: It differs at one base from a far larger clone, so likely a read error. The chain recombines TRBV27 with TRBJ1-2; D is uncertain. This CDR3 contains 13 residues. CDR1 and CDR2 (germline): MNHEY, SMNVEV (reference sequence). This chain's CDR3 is CANSLLGDYGYTF. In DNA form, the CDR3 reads TGTGCCAACAGTTTACTCGGAGACTATGGCTACACCTTC.

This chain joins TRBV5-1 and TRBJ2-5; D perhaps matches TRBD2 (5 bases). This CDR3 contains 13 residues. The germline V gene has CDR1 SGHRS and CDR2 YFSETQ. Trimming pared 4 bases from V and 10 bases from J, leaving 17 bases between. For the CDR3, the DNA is TGCGCCAGCAGCCCGTCGGGGTCGTCGAACCAGTACTTC. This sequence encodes CASSPSGSSNQYF. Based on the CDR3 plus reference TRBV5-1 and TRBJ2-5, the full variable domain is KAGVTQTPRYLIKTRGQQVTLSCSPISGHRSVSWYQQTPGQGLQFLFEYFSETQRNKGNFPGRFSGRQFSNSRSEMNVSTLELGDSALYLCASSPSGSSNQYFGPGTRLLVL.

The CDR3 is CASSLASGMGDTEAFF. In DNA, the CDR3 is TGTGCCAGCAGCTTAGCATCGGGGATGGGAGACACTGAAGCTTTCTTT. The chain is built from TRBV7-9 and TRBJ1-1; no definite D call. V was trimmed by 0 bases and J by 3 bases, leaving 14 bases between them. Germline V gives CDR1 SEHNR, CDR2 FQNEAQ (reference sequence). This CDR3 contains 16 residues.

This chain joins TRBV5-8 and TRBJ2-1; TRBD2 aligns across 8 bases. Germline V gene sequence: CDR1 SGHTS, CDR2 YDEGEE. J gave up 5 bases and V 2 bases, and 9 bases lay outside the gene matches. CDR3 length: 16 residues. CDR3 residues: CASSFPRTSLHNEQFF. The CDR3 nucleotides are TGTGCCAGCAGCTTTCCTAGGACTAGCCTGCACAATGAGCAGTTCTTC.

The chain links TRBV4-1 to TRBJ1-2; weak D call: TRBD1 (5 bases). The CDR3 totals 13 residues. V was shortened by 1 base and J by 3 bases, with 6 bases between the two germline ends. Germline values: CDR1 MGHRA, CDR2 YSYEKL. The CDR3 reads CASSQVRDYGYTF. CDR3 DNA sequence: TGCGCCAGCAGCCAAGTCAGGGACTATGGCTACACCTTC.

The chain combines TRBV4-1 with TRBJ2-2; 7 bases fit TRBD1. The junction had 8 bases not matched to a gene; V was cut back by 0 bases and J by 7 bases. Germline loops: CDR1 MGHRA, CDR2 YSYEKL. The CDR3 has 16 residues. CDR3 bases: TGCGCCAGCAGCCAAGATGGCAGGGGGTTATACGGGGAGCTGTTTTTT. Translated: CASSQDGRGLYGELFF.

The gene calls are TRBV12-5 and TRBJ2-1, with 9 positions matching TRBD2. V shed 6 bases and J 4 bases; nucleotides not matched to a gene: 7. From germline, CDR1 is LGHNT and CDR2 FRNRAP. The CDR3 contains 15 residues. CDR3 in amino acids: CASGSGTSPYNEQFF. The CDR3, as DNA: TGTGCTAGTGGGTCCGGGACTAGCCCTTACAATGAGCAGTTCTTC.

The CDR3 spells CASSLQGVDTQYF. As DNA, the CDR3 is TGTGCCAGCAGCCTCCAGGGGGTGGATACGCAGTATTTT. This rearrangement joins TRBV7-9 to TRBJ2-3, with 7 bases that match TRBD1. J lost 6 bases, V lost 5 bases, and 5 bases had no gene match. Germline V gene sequence: CDR1 SEHNR, CDR2 FQNEAQ (reference sequence). The length of the CDR3 is 13 residues.

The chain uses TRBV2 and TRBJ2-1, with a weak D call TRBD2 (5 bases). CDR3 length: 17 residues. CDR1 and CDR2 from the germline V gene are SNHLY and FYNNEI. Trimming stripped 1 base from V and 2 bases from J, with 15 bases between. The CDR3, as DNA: TGTGCCAGCAGTGAAGTACACGGAGGATTTGCCTACAATGAGCAGTTCTTC. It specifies CASSEVHGGFAYNEQFF.

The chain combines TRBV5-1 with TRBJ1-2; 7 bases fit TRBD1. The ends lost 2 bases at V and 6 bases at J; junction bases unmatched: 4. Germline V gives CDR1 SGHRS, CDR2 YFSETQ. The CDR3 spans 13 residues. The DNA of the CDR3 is TGCGCCAGCAGCTTAACGGACAGGAATGGCTACACCTTC. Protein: CASSLTDRNGYTF.

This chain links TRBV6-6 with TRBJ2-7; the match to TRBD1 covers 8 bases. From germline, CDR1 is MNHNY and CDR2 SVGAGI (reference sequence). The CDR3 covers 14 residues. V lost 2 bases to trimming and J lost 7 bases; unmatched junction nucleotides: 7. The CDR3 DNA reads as TGTGCCAGCAGTTACCATGGACAGGGCGTAGAGCAGTACTTC. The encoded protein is CASSYHGQGVEQYF.

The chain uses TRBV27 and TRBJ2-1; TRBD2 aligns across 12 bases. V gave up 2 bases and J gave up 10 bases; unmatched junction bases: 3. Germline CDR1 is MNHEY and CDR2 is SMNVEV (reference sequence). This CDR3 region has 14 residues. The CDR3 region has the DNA TGTGCCAGCAGTTTAATAGGACTAGCGGGAGAGCAGTTCTTC. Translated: CASSLIGLAGEQFF.

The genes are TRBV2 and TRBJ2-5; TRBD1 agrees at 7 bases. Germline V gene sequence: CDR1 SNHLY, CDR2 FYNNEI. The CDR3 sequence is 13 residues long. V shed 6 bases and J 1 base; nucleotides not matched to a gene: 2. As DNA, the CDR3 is TGTGCCAGCAGGACAGGGACCCAAGAGACCCAGTACTTC. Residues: CASRTGTQETQYF.

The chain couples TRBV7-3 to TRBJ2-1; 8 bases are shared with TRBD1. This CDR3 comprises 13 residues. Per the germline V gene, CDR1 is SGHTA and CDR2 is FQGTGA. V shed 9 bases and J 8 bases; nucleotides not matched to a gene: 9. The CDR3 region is CASSSGQGDEQFF. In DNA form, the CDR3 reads TGTGCCAGTTCATCCGGACAGGGCGATGAGCAGTTCTTC.

The CDR3 DNA follows: TGTGCCAGCAGCCAGGAATTCACAGATACGCAGTATTTT. It encodes CASSQEFTDTQYF. J is TRBJ2-3 and V is TRBV6-1; D ambiguous. From germline, CDR1 is MNHNS and CDR2 SASEGT. The CDR3 has 13 amino acids. Between the trimmed V and J ends, which lost 6 bases and 2 bases, there was a span of 9 bases.